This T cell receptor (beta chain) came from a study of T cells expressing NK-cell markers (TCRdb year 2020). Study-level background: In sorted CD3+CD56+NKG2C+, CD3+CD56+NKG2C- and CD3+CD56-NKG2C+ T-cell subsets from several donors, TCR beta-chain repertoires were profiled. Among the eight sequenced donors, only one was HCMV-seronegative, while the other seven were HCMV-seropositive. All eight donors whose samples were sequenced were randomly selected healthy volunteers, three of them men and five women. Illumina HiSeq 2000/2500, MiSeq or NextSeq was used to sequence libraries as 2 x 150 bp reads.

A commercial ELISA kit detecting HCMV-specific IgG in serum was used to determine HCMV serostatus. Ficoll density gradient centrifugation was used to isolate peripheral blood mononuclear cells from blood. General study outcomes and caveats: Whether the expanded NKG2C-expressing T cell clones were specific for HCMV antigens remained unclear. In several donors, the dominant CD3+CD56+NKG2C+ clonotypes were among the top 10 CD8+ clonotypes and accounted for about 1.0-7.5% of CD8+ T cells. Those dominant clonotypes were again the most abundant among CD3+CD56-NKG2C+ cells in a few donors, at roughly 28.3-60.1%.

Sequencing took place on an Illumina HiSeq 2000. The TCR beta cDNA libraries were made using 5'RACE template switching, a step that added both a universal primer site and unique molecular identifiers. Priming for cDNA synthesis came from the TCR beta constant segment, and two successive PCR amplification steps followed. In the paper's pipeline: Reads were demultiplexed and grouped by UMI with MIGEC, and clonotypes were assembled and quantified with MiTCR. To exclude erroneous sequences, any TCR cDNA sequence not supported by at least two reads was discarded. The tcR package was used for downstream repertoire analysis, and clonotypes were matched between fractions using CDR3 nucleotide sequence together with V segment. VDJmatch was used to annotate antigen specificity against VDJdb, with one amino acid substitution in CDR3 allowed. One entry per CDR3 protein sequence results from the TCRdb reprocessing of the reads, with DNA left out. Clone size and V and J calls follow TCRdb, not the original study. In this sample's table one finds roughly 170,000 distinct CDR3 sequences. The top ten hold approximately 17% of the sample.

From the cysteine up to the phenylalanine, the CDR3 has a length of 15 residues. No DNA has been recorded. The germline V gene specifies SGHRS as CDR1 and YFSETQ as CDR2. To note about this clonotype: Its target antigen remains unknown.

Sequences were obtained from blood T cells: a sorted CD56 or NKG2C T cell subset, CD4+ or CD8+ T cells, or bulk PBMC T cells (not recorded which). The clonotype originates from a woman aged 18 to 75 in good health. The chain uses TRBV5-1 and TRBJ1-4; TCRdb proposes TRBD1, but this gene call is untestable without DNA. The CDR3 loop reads CASSPGQGQNEKLFF.